This is a list of T cell receptor beta chains from one sample in a study of blood T cell repertoires in COVID-19. The data were produced by immunoSEQ multiplex PCR, yet TCRdb's version contains in-frame clones alone and is incomplete. Counted here are 300,000 to 400,000 clones, around 89% occurring once; the ten biggest clones make up 3%. Material for sequencing was peripheral blood. The receptors were gathered from a woman in her thirties with COVID-19, enrolled during active disease. Each CDR3 is given with its conserved first and last residue. Each record gives: clone size, CDR3 length, J gene, V gene, D gene, CDR3 DNA, CDR3 protein. The D gene is left open where the match is weak. Expanded clones get a size class; other rows say once, few or many, or leave the size out.

abundance: NA
len: 13
j_gene: TRBJ1-2
v_gene: TRBV11-2
d_gene: NA
CDR3nt: TGTGCCAGCAGCCTACAGTGGGACTATGGCTACACCTTC
CDR3aa: CASSLQWDYGYTF

abundance: NA
len: 16
j_gene: TRBJ1-4
v_gene: TRBV4-1
d_gene: NA
CDR3nt: TGCGCCAGCAGCCCGCGTGGAGACGCAACTAATGAAAAACTGTTTTTT
CDR3aa: CASSPRGDATNEKLFF

abundance: NA
len: 17
j_gene: TRBJ2-5
v_gene: TRBV7-2
d_gene: TRBD2
CDR3nt: TGTGCCAGCACCCGTAGTACTAGCGGGGGGGCAGGCGAGACCCAGTACTTC
CDR3aa: CASTRSTSGGAGETQYF

abundance: NA
len: 15
j_gene: TRBJ2-1
v_gene: TRBV5-1
d_gene: TRBD2
CDR3nt: TGCGCCAGCAGCTTGTCGGGGGGAACCTACAATGAGCAGTTCTTC
CDR3aa: CASSLSGGTYNEQFF

abundance: NA
len: 18
j_gene: TRBJ2-6
v_gene: TRBV28
d_gene: TRBD1
CDR3nt: TGTGCCAGCAGGAGACAGGGGGCCTATGTCTCTGGGGCCAACGTCCTGACTTTC
CDR3aa: CASRRQGAYVSGANVLTF

abundance: NA
len: 13
j_gene: TRBJ2-3
v_gene: TRBV2
d_gene: TRBD1
CDR3nt: TGTGCCAGCAGGGCGACAGGGGCAGATACGCAGTATTTT
CDR3aa: CASRATGADTQYF

abundance: NA
len: 17
j_gene: TRBJ2-3
v_gene: TRBV12-5
d_gene: TRBD2
CDR3nt: TGTGCTAGTGGTAGAGGGACTAGCGGGACGGCAAGAGATACGCAGTATTTT
CDR3aa: CASGRGTSGTARDTQYF

abundance: once
len: 11
j_gene: TRBJ2-7
v_gene: TRBV5-1
d_gene: NA
CDR3nt: TGCGCCAGCAGCTCCACCTACGAGCAGTACTTC
CDR3aa: CASSSTYEQYF

abundance: NA
len: 17
j_gene: TRBJ2-1
v_gene: TRBV7-2
d_gene: TRBD2
CDR3nt: TGTGCCAGCAGCTTAGCCGCGGGGGGGATATTATACAATGAGCAGTTCTTC
CDR3aa: CASSLAAGGILYNEQFF

abundance: few
len: 13
j_gene: TRBJ1-1
v_gene: TRBV10-3
d_gene: NA
CDR3nt: TGTGCCATACAGGAGGGGATGAACACTGAAGCTTTCTTT
CDR3aa: CAIQEGMNTEAFF

abundance: NA
len: 19
j_gene: TRBJ2-6
v_gene: TRBV7-2
d_gene: NA
CDR3nt: TGTGCCAGCAGCTTAGTTTGGGACACGCTACCCTCTGGGGCCAACGTCCTGACTTTC
CDR3aa: CASSLVWDTLPSGANVLTF

abundance: few
len: 16
j_gene: TRBJ2-3
v_gene: TRBV24-1
d_gene: NA
CDR3nt: TGTGCCACCAGTCGAGACAGGAGTCATAGCACAGATACGCAGTATTTT
CDR3aa: CATSRDRSHSTDTQYF

abundance: NA
len: 14
j_gene: TRBJ2-7
v_gene: TRBV6-5
d_gene: NA
CDR3nt: TGTGCCAGCACCAGGACAGTCGGCTCCTACGAGCAGTACTTC
CDR3aa: CASTRTVGSYEQYF

abundance: NA
len: 14
j_gene: TRBJ1-1
v_gene: TRBV10-3
d_gene: NA
CDR3nt: TGTGCCATCAGTGAGTCCACCGGGAACACTGAAGCTTTCTTT
CDR3aa: CAISESTGNTEAFF

abundance: NA
len: 12
j_gene: TRBJ2-2
v_gene: TRBV10-3
d_gene: NA
CDR3nt: TGTGCCATCAGCGCTCGGGGCGGGGAGCTGTTTTTT
CDR3aa: CAISARGGELFF

abundance: NA
len: 14
j_gene: TRBJ2-7
v_gene: TRBV25-1
d_gene: NA
CDR3nt: TGTGCCAGCAGTGAAGTGGGACTTGGGGGGGAGCAGTACTTC
CDR3aa: CASSEVGLGGEQYF

abundance: NA
len: 13
j_gene: TRBJ2-5
v_gene: TRBV5-4
d_gene: NA
CDR3nt: TGTGCCAGCAGCCGGCAGGATCAAGAGACCCAGTACTTC
CDR3aa: CASSRQDQETQYF

abundance: NA
len: 13
j_gene: TRBJ2-5
v_gene: TRBV4-1
d_gene: NA
CDR3nt: TGCGCCAGCAGCTTGGTTGGGCTGGAGACCCAGTACTTC
CDR3aa: CASSLVGLETQYF

abundance: NA
len: 16
j_gene: TRBJ2-5
v_gene: TRBV4-3
d_gene: NA
CDR3nt: TGCGCCAGCAGCCAAGGGGTAGGGGTAGGGCAAGAGACCCAGTACTTC
CDR3aa: CASSQGVGVGQETQYF

abundance: NA
len: 16
j_gene: TRBJ2-1
v_gene: TRBV7-2
d_gene: TRBD2
CDR3nt: TGTGCCAGCACCTCCAACCCGCGCGGGAGGGCCGGTGAGCAGTTCTTC
CDR3aa: CASTSNPRGRAGEQFF

abundance: NA
len: 16
j_gene: TRBJ2-2
v_gene: TRBV27
d_gene: TRBD2
CDR3nt: TGTGCCAGCAGCCGGAGACTAGCGGGGGCCACCGGGGAGCTGTTTTTT
CDR3aa: CASSRRLAGATGELFF

abundance: NA
len: 16
j_gene: TRBJ2-1
v_gene: TRBV19
d_gene: NA
CDR3nt: TGTGCCAGTAGCCCCGCCCGTGGGGGGAAAAACAATGAGCAGTTCTTC
CDR3aa: CASSPARGGKNNEQFF

abundance: NA
len: 15
j_gene: TRBJ1-1
v_gene: TRBV6-5
d_gene: TRBD1
CDR3nt: TGTGCCACCAAGGGGTCTGGACAGGGAGTCTCTGAAGCTTTCTTT
CDR3aa: CATKGSGQGVSEAFF

abundance: NA
len: 14
j_gene: TRBJ2-1
v_gene: TRBV28
d_gene: NA
CDR3nt: TGTGCCAGCAGTTTAACCGGGAGCCGGAATGAGCAGTTCTTC
CDR3aa: CASSLTGSRNEQFF

abundance: NA
len: 17
j_gene: TRBJ1-6
v_gene: TRBV6-2/TRBV6-3
d_gene: NA
CDR3nt: TGTGCCAGCAGTTACGGCGTCGGAGGGCATTATAATTCACCCCTCCACTTT
CDR3aa: CASSYGVGGHYNSPLHF

abundance: NA
len: 18
j_gene: TRBJ2-5
v_gene: TRBV6-2/TRBV6-3
d_gene: TRBD2
CDR3nt: TGTGCCAGCAGTTACTCGAGGCTAGCGGGCGCAGGGCAAGAGACCCAGTACTTC
CDR3aa: CASSYSRLAGAGQETQYF

abundance: few
len: 13
j_gene: TRBJ2-1
v_gene: TRBV6-2/TRBV6-3
d_gene: NA
CDR3nt: TGTGCCAGCAGTTTTTTAGCGGACAATGAGCAGTTCTTC
CDR3aa: CASSFLADNEQFF

abundance: NA
len: 15
j_gene: TRBJ1-4
v_gene: TRBV7-9
d_gene: TRBD1
CDR3nt: TGTGCCAGCAGCCAGGACAGGGACGCTGATGAAAAACTGTTTTTT
CDR3aa: CASSQDRDADEKLFF

abundance: NA
len: 19
j_gene: TRBJ2-2
v_gene: TRBV7-9
d_gene: TRBD1
CDR3nt: TGTGCCAGCAGCTTAGCGAAGTGGACAGGAGCTGCGAACACCGGGGAGCTGTTTTTT
CDR3aa: CASSLAKWTGAANTGELFF

abundance: NA
len: 15
j_gene: TRBJ2-2
v_gene: TRBV21-1
d_gene: NA
CDR3nt: TGTGCCAACTTAAGGGACAGGGTAAAGGGAGGGGAGCTGTTTTTT
CDR3aa: CANLRDRVKGGELFF

abundance: NA
len: 19
j_gene: TRBJ2-5
v_gene: TRBV6-2/TRBV6-3
d_gene: TRBD2
CDR3nt: TGTGCCAGCAGTCTTGGACTAGGCGCGGTCCTATCAGGTTCGGAGACCCAGTACTTC
CDR3aa: CASSLGLGAVLSGSETQYF

abundance: few
len: 14
j_gene: TRBJ2-1
v_gene: TRBV5-1
d_gene: NA
CDR3nt: TGCGCCAGCAGCCCGGAGCGCCCTGACAATGAGCAGTTCTTC
CDR3aa: CASSPERPDNEQFF

abundance: NA
len: 15
j_gene: TRBJ2-1
v_gene: TRBV19
d_gene: TRBD2
CDR3nt: TGTGCCAGTAACATCGGACTAGCGGGAGACAATGAGCAGTTCTTC
CDR3aa: CASNIGLAGDNEQFF

abundance: NA
len: 14
j_gene: TRBJ2-7
v_gene: TRBV24-1
d_gene: NA
CDR3nt: TGTGCCACCAGTGACACCGGGACACCTTACGAGCAGTACTTC
CDR3aa: CATSDTGTPYEQYF

abundance: NA
len: 15
j_gene: TRBJ1-6
v_gene: TRBV6-2/TRBV6-3
d_gene: NA
CDR3nt: TGTGCCAGCAGTATTAGCAGGGTCGGTAATTCACCCCTCCACTTT
CDR3aa: CASSISRVGNSPLHF

abundance: NA
len: 14
j_gene: TRBJ1-2
v_gene: TRBV12-1
d_gene: NA
CDR3nt: NA
CDR3aa: CASSFAQGAHGYTF

abundance: NA
len: 15
j_gene: TRBJ1-1
v_gene: TRBV28
d_gene: TRBD1
CDR3nt: TGTGCCAGCAGTTTAATGCAGGGGGGGAACACTGAAGCTTTCTTT
CDR3aa: CASSLMQGGNTEAFF

abundance: NA
len: 15
j_gene: TRBJ2-7
v_gene: TRBV4-1
d_gene: NA
CDR3nt: TGCGCCAGCAGCCAAGAGGTGCCGGGAACCTACGAGCAGTACTTC
CDR3aa: CASSQEVPGTYEQYF

abundance: NA
len: 13
j_gene: TRBJ2-1
v_gene: TRBV2
d_gene: TRBD2
CDR3nt: TGTGCCAGCAGTCGGTTAGCGGGAGTAGGGCAGTTCTTC
CDR3aa: CASSRLAGVGQFF

abundance: NA
len: 15
j_gene: TRBJ1-1
v_gene: TRBV28
d_gene: NA
CDR3nt: TGTGCCAGCAGCTCCATTGAGGCCCCGAACACTGAAGCTTTCTTT
CDR3aa: CASSSIEAPNTEAFF

abundance: NA
len: 15
j_gene: TRBJ2-1
v_gene: TRBV11-2
d_gene: TRBD1
CDR3nt: TGTGCCAGCAGCTCTGGGACAGGGTTTTGGTATGAGCAGTTCTTC
CDR3aa: CASSSGTGFWYEQFF

abundance: NA
len: 12
j_gene: TRBJ1-1
v_gene: TRBV12-3/TRBV12-4
d_gene: TRBD1
CDR3nt: TGTGCCAGCATCAGGGGGGTGGGTGAAGCTTTCTTT
CDR3aa: CASIRGVGEAFF

abundance: NA
len: 12
j_gene: TRBJ2-1
v_gene: TRBV2
d_gene: NA
CDR3nt: TGTGCCAGCAGTGGCCTAGGAAATGAGCAGTTCTTC
CDR3aa: CASSGLGNEQFF

abundance: many
len: 16
j_gene: TRBJ2-3
v_gene: TRBV24-1
d_gene: NA
CDR3nt: TGTGCCACCAGTGATCCTGGGGGCGGGGGAACAGATACGCAGTATTTT
CDR3aa: CATSDPGGGGTDTQYF

abundance: once
len: 16
j_gene: TRBJ2-3
v_gene: TRBV5-4
d_gene: NA
CDR3nt: TGTGCCAGCGAAGGGATGGGAGCAGGCGGAACAGATACGCAGTATTTT
CDR3aa: CASEGMGAGGTDTQYF

abundance: once
len: 13
j_gene: TRBJ2-1
v_gene: TRBV6-5
d_gene: TRBD1
CDR3nt: TGTGCCAGCCGGACAGGGGCCCTCAGTGAGCAGTTCTTC
CDR3aa: CASRTGALSEQFF

abundance: NA
len: 13
j_gene: TRBJ2-7
v_gene: TRBV10-3
d_gene: NA
CDR3nt: TGTGCCATCAGTGAAAATCTAGAAGGCGAGCAGTACTTC
CDR3aa: CAISENLEGEQYF

abundance: once
len: 13
j_gene: TRBJ1-6
v_gene: TRBV25-1
d_gene: NA
CDR3nt: TGTGCCAGCGGTGACCTCTATAATTCACCCCTCCACTTT
CDR3aa: CASGDLYNSPLHF

abundance: NA
len: 17
j_gene: TRBJ2-5
v_gene: TRBV18
d_gene: TRBD2
CDR3nt: TGTGCCAGCTCACGCTCGACTAGCGGGGGCTGGGGAGAGACCCAGTACTTC
CDR3aa: CASSRSTSGGWGETQYF

abundance: NA
len: 16
j_gene: TRBJ1-4
v_gene: TRBV5-6
d_gene: NA
CDR3nt: TGTGCCAGCAGCCTGGCGATTCGAGGGCGGGATGAAAAACTGTTTTTT
CDR3aa: CASSLAIRGRDEKLFF

abundance: NA
len: 15
j_gene: TRBJ2-5
v_gene: TRBV11-2
d_gene: NA
CDR3nt: TGTGCCAGCACCAAAATCAGGGGGGATGAAGAGACCCAGTACTTC
CDR3aa: CASTKIRGDEETQYF

abundance: NA
len: 18
j_gene: TRBJ2-1
v_gene: TRBV9
d_gene: NA
CDR3nt: TGTGCCAGCAGCCATTTGTCCGATGGGCTAGCGAGAGACAATGAGCAGTTCTTC
CDR3aa: CASSHLSDGLARDNEQFF

abundance: NA
len: 12
j_gene: TRBJ2-7
v_gene: TRBV10-2
d_gene: TRBD1
CDR3nt: TGCGCCAGCAGCGACAGGGAGATAGCGCAGTACTTC
CDR3aa: CASSDREIAQYF

abundance: NA
len: 14
j_gene: TRBJ1-6
v_gene: TRBV3-1/TRBV3-2
d_gene: TRBD1
CDR3nt: TGTGCCAGCAGCCCCCGGGACAGGAATTCACCCCTCCACTTT
CDR3aa: CASSPRDRNSPLHF

abundance: NA
len: 11
j_gene: TRBJ1-1
v_gene: TRBV12-5
d_gene: NA
CDR3nt: TGTGCTAGTGGCGCATCAGTTGAAGCTTTCTTT
CDR3aa: CASGASVEAFF

abundance: NA
len: 14
j_gene: TRBJ1-5
v_gene: TRBV19
d_gene: NA
CDR3nt: TGTGCCAGTAGTATACCAGGGAACAATCAGCCCCAGCATTTT
CDR3aa: CASSIPGNNQPQHF

abundance: NA
len: 16
j_gene: TRBJ2-5
v_gene: TRBV5-8
d_gene: TRBD2
CDR3nt: TGTGCCAGCAGCTTGGGGGCGGGGGGGCAGCAAGAGACCCAGTACTTC
CDR3aa: CASSLGAGGQQETQYF

abundance: NA
len: 16
j_gene: TRBJ2-5
v_gene: TRBV29-1
d_gene: TRBD1
CDR3nt: TGCAGCGTTCGGCGGGACAGGGGCTTAATCCAAGAGACCCAGTACTTC
CDR3aa: CSVRRDRGLIQETQYF

abundance: NA
len: 14
j_gene: TRBJ2-1
v_gene: TRBV19
d_gene: TRBD2
CDR3nt: TGTGCCAGTAGGAGCGGGAGGCTTTTCAATGAGCAGTTCTTC
CDR3aa: CASRSGRLFNEQFF

abundance: once
len: 15
j_gene: TRBJ2-5
v_gene: TRBV29-1
d_gene: TRBD1
CDR3nt: TGCAGCGTCGAGGGGGGACAGGGGTTCCAAGAGACCCAGTACTTC
CDR3aa: CSVEGGQGFQETQYF